These T cell receptor beta chains were read from a single sample in a study of T cells in Graves' hyperthyroidism and ophthalmopathy. Via MiXCR, TCRdb re-called the multiplex PCR reads, giving one row per CDR3 protein. The sample records 480,000 or so distinct CDR3 sequences, around an eighth being singletons. The sample taken for sequencing was blood. The receptors shown here come from a woman younger than 30 with Graves' hyperthyroidism. Both conserved end residues are trimmed from each CDR3. Each record gives: J gene, V gene, CDR3 length, CDR3 protein.

j_gene: TRBJ2-2
v_gene: TRBV7-9
len: 13
CDR3aa: ASSLGGGVTGELF

j_gene: TRBJ2-1
v_gene: TRBV9
len: 12
CDR3aa: ASSVGTTRDEQF

j_gene: TRBJ2-2
v_gene: TRBV3-1
len: 13
CDR3aa: ASSQELGYAGELF

j_gene: TRBJ1-1
v_gene: TRBV6-6
len: 13
CDR3aa: ASSYSVRANTEAF

j_gene: TRBJ2-2
v_gene: TRBV18
len: 12
CDR3aa: ASSTGTPPGELF

j_gene: TRBJ1-6
v_gene: TRBV2
len: 12
CDR3aa: ASSPTGTNSPLH

j_gene: TRBJ1-1
v_gene: TRBV6-2/TRBV6-3
len: 12
CDR3aa: ASSYRQPNTEAF

j_gene: TRBJ1-2
v_gene: TRBV29-1
len: 9
CDR3aa: SVWDRFDYT

j_gene: TRBJ2-7
v_gene: TRBV28
len: 11
CDR3aa: ASSLSDSYEQY

j_gene: TRBJ2-1
v_gene: TRBV20-1
len: 14
CDR3aa: SASPVGRAAYNEQF

j_gene: TRBJ2-5
v_gene: TRBV29-1
len: 11
CDR3aa: SVVRSQQETQY

j_gene: TRBJ2-3
v_gene: TRBV5-1
len: 13
CDR3aa: ASSATWAFGDTQY

j_gene: TRBJ2-7
v_gene: TRBV12-3/TRBV12-4
len: 12
CDR3aa: ASSFEQGGIPQY

j_gene: TRBJ2-2
v_gene: TRBV29-1
len: 13
CDR3aa: SVAPTGGGTGELF

j_gene: TRBJ1-1
v_gene: TRBV3-1
len: 13
CDR3aa: ASSQDWGGRGGTF

j_gene: TRBJ2-7
v_gene: TRBV19
len: 13
CDR3aa: ASSPDRPGAYEQY

j_gene: TRBJ1-2
v_gene: TRBV20-1
len: 13
CDR3aa: SARGGGRGSYGYT

j_gene: TRBJ1-2
v_gene: TRBV3-1
len: 15
CDR3aa: ASSLIGGKVANYGYT

j_gene: TRBJ2-7
v_gene: TRBV5-1
len: 12
CDR3aa: ASSLEAGYYEQY

j_gene: TRBJ1-1
v_gene: TRBV24-1
len: 9
CDR3aa: ATSDLRKAF

j_gene: TRBJ1-4
v_gene: TRBV30
len: 19
CDR3aa: AWRPPMSIRFRDRVKEKLF

j_gene: TRBJ1-1
v_gene: TRBV18
len: 13
CDR3aa: ASSPGQGTNTEAF

j_gene: TRBJ1-5
v_gene: TRBV2
len: 10
CDR3aa: ASSEAEQPQH